This paragraph reports one T cell receptor beta chain. Antigen unknown. This entry belongs to a study of response to subunit inactivated influenza vaccine. Findings and caveats of the study: Few additional T cells are recruited per seasonal influenza vaccination, authors suggested.

From the RT-PCR reads, TCRdb called clonotypes with MiXCR, one entry per CDR3 protein. Among 530,000 or so distinct CDR3 sequences listed, 14% were seen once. Germline V gene lookup returns CDR1 SGHTA and CDR2 FQGNSA. V dropped 6 bases and J dropped 2 bases, with 9 bases sitting between them. This CDR3 has 13 amino acids. The chain links TRBV7-2 to TRBJ2-3; D remains ambiguous. The receptor was isolated from a man aged 50 to 59 who received an inactivated influenza vaccine. The sequencing used PBMCs from blood, collected roughly 12 days after vaccination. Written as DNA, the CDR3 is TGTGCCAGCAGACCCCGGAACACAGATACGCAGTATTTT. It is translated as CASRPRNTDTQYF. The full variable domain, in which reference TRBV7-2 and TRBJ2-3 provide the parts outside the CDR3, is GAGVSQSPSNKVTEKGKDVELRCDPISGHTALYWYRQSLGQGLEFLIYFQGNSAPDKSGLPSDRFSAERTGGSVSTLTIQRTQQEDSAVYLCASRPRNTDTQYFGPGTRLTVL.